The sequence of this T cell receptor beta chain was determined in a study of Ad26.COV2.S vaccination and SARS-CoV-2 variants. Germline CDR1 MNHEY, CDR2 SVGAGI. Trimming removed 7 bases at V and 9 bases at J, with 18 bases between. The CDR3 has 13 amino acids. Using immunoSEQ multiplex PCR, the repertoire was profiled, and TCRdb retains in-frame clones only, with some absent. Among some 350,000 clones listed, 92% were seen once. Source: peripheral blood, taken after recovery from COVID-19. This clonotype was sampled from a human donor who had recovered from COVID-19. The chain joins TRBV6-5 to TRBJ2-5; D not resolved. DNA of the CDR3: TGTGCCAGCAAACGATCTGAGAAGGGTGCCCAGTACTTC. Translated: CASKRSEKGAQYF.